Below, one TCR beta chain is given with its context. Its antigen is still unknown. No base quality information exists; no much larger clone differs at one position. The CDR3 sequence holds 14 residues, the cysteine and phenylalanine included. Of the read, only the CDR3 DNA is kept; its 42 bases are in frame from base 1. CDR1 and CDR2 are drawn from the germline V gene: SNHLY, FYNNEI. The germline ends are 13 bases apart after V is trimmed by 4 bases and J by 7 bases. The data originate from a study of blood T cell repertoires in COVID-19 (TCRdb year 2020). Concerning the study at large: The collaborator samples originated in the United States, Italy and Spain and spanned the acute and convalescent phases of COVID-19. The material from the prospective study consisted of cDNA or gDNA derived from T cells, B-cell-depleted T cells, or PBMCs. The dataset comprised deeply sampled blood TCRbeta repertoires from subjects exposed to, actively infected with, or recovered from COVID-19. A freely available public database, intended as a resource for researchers studying the immune response to SARS-CoV-2, is where the repertoires were released. The samples were drawn from two sources: the first 160 participants of the ongoing ImmuneRACE study, and 1,000 to 1,500 subjects contributed by 6 global collaborators. A de-identified subject ID, COVID-19 status, age in years and sex were almost always included in the sample metadata. Where available, HLA class I and class II types were obtained from metadata supplied by the sample provider rather than from assay-based typing. Summary of the overall study and its limitations: How much clinical and demographic metadata was included differed by source and by participant, and the metadata was provided uncurated.

TCRbeta CDR3 regions were amplified from genomic DNA using the immunoSEQ Assay, a bias-controlled multiplex PCR. As for how the authors treated the data: The number of nucleated cells in each sample was estimated by amplification of reference gene primers within the assay. To quantify the absolute abundance of each unique TCRbeta CDR3 rearrangement, sequence reads were collapsed and filtered. For each sample, productive Simpson clonality was calculated as the square root of Simpson's diversity index across productive rearrangements. Drawn from immuneACCESS, this table holds only the in-frame rearrangements with V and J called that TCRdb kept. Clones are partly lost; checked studies trace under half to an unresolved V gene and leave the rest unexplained. Clone size and the V and J calls come from that table; the DNA yielded D and trimming. A total of about 140,000 clones appear in this sample, approximately 82% of them only once. The biggest ten clones account for 11% of the sample.

A second Seattle source provided samples from volunteer blood donors who had recovered from COVID-19. The collaborating institutions used their own protocols to collect whole blood in K2EDTA tubes. For TCRbeta analysis, collaborators shipped samples as frozen whole blood, isolated PBMCs, or DNA extracted from either of those sample types. Sequencing was performed on peripheral blood. The chain is made from TRBV2 and TRBJ2-2, with no D gene named confidently. This TCR was sampled from a man aged 55-75 years who had recovered from COVID-19. The CDR3 loop reads CASSGVTVGGELFF. The base sequence is TGTGCCAGCAGTGGAGTAACAGTTGGCGGGGAGCTGTTTTTT.